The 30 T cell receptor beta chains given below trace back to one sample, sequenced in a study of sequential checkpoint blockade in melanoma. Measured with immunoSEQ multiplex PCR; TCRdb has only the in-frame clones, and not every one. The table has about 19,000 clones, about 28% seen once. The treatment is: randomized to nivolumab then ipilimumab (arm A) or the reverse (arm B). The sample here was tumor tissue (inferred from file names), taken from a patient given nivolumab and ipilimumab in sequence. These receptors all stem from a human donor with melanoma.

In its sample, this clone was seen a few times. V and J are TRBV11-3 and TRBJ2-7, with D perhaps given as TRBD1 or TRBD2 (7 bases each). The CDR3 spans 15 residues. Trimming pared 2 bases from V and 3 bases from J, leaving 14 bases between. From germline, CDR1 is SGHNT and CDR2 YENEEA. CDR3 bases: TGTGCCAGCAGCTTAAGTCAGGGGGGGAACTACGAGCAGTACTTC. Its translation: CASSLSQGGNYEQYF.

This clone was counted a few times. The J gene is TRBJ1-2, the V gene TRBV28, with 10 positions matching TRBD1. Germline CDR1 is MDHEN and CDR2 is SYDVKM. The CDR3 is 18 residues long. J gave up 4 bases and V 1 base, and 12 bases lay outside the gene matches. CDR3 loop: CASSLYKTSDRGLYGYTF. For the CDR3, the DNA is TGTGCCAGCAGTTTATACAAAACCAGCGACAGGGGGCTCTATGGCTACACCTTC.

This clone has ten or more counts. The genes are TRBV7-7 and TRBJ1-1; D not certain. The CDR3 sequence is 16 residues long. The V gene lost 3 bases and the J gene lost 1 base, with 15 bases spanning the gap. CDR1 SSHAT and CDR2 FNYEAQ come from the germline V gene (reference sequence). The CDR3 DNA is TGTGCCAGCAGCTTCGTTAGCATAACTGGGAACACTGAAGCTTTCTTT. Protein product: CASSFVSITGNTEAFF.

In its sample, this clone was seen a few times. The chain's CDR3 is CASSHGQGLGETQYF. The CDR3 DNA reads as TGTGCCAGCAGCCATGGACAGGGGTTAGGAGAGACCCAGTACTTC. The chain joins TRBV11-3 to TRBJ2-5, with 9 bases that match TRBD1. The CDR3 runs to 15 residues. Trimming took 5 bases from V and 4 from J; bases not matched to a gene: 8. Germline V CDR1 and CDR2: SGHNT, YENEEA.

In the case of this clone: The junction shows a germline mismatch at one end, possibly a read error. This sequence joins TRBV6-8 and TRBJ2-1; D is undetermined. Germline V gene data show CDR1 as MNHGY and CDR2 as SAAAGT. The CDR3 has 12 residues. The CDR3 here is CASSDSNNEQFF. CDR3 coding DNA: TGTGCCAGCAGTGACTCAAACAATGAGCAGTTCTTC.

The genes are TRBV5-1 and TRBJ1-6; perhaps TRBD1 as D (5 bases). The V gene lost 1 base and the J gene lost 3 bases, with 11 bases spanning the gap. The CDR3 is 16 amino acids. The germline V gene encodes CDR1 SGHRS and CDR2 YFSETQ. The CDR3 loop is CASSLMAGGYNSPLHF. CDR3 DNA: TGCGCCAGCAGCTTGATGGCGGGGGGCTATAATTCACCCCTCCACTTT.

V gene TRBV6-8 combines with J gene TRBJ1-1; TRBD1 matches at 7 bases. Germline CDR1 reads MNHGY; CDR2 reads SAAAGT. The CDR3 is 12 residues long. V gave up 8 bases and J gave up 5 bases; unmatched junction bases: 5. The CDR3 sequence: CASATGYTEAFF. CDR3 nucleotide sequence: TGTGCCAGCGCGACAGGGTATACTGAAGCTTTCTTT.

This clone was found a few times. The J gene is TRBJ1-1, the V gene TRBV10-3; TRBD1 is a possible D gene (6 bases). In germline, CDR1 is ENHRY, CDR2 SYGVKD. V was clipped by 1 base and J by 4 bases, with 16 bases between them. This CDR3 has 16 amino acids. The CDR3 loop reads CAISEFTLQGSTEAFF. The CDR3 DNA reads TGTGCCATCAGTGAGTTCACATTACAGGGTAGCACTGAAGCTTTCTTT.

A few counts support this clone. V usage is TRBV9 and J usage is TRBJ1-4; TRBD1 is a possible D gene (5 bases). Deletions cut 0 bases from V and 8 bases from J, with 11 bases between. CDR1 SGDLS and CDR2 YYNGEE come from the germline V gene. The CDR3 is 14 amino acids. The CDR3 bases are TGTGCCAGCAGCGTAGAGAAAGGGGCAGAAAAACTGTTTTTT. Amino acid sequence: CASSVEKGAEKLFF.

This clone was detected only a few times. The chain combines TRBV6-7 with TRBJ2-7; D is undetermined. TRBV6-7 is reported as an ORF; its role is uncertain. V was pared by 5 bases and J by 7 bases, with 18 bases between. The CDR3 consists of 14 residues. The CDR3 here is CASSRGPDTGEQYF. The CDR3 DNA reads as TGTGCCAGCAGTCGAGGACCCGATACTGGAGAGCAGTACTTC.

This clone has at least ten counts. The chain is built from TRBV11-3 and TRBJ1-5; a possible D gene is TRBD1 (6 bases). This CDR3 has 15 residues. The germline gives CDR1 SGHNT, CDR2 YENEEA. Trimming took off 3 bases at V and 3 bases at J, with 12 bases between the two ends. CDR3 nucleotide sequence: TGTGCCAGCAGCTTGATCCCAGGGGACAATCAGCCCCAGCATTTT. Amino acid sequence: CASSLIPGDNQPQHF.

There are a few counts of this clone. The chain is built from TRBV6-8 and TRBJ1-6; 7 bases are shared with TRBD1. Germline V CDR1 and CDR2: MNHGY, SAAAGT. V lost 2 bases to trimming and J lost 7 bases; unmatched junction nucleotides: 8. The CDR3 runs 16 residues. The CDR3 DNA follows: TGTGCCAGCAGTTACGACAGGGTTTATTTAAATTCACCCCTCCACTTT. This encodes CASSYDRVYLNSPLHF.

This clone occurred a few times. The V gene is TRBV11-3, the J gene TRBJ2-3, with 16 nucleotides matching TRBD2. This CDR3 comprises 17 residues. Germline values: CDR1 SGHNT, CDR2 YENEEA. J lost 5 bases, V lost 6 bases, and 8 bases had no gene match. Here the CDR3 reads CASSPPGLAGGRDTQYF. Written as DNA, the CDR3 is TGTGCCAGCAGTCCACCGGGACTAGCGGGGGGGCGAGATACGCAGTATTTT.

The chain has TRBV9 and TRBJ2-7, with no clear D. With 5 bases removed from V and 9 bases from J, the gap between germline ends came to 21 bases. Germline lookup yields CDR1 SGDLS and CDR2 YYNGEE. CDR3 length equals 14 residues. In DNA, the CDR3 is TGTGCCAGCAGTGCTGGGAAACCCTCGCCCGGGCAGTACTTC. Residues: CASSAGKPSPGQYF.

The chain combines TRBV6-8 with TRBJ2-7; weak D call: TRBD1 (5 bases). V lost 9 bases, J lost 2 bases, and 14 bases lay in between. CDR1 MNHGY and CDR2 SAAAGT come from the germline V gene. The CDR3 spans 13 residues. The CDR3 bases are TGTGCCAGTGAGGAAGGGGCCCCCTACGAGCAGTACTTC. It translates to CASEEGAPYEQYF.

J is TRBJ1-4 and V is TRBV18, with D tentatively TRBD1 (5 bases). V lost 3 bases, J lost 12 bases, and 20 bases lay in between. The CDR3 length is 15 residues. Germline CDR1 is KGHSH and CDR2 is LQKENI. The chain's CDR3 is CASSPTGDNLGELFF. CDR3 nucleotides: TGTGCCAGCTCACCGACTGGGGATAATTTGGGGGAACTGTTTTTT.

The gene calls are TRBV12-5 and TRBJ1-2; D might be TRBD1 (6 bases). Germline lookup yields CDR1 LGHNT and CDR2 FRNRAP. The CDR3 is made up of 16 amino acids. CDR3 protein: CASALAGQTENYGYTF. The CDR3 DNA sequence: TGTGCCAGCGCGTTAGCAGGACAGACTGAAAACTATGGCTACACCTTC.

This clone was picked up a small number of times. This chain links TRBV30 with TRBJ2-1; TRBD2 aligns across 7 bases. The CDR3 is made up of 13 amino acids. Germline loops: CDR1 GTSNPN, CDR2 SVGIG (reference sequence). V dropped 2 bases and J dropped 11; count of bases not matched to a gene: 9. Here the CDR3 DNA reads TGTGCCTGGAGTTCCGTTGAGGGACTAAAGCAGTTCTTC. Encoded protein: CAWSSVEGLKQFF. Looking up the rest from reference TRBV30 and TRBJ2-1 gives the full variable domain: SQTIHQWPATLVQPVGSPLSLECTVEGTSNPNLYWYRQAAGRGLQLLFYSVGIGQISSEVPQNLSASRPQDRQFILSSKKLLLSDSGFYLCAWSSVEGLKQFFGPGTRLTVL.

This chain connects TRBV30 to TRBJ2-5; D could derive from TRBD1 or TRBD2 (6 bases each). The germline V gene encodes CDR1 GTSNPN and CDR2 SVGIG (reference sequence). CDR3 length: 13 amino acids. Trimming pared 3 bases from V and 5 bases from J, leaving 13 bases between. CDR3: CAWSKGGRETQYF. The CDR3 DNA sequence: TGTGCCTGGAGCAAGGGGGGCAGGGAGACCCAGTACTTC.

CDR3 nucleotides: TGTGCCAGCAGCCGAAACCCCGGAGGCGGCGGGACTAACATCTATACGCAGTATTTT. This encodes CASSRNPGGGGTNIYTQYF. The genes are TRBV11-3 and TRBJ2-3; 7 nucleotides align to TRBD2. Per germline, CDR1 SGHNT and CDR2 YENEEA. This CDR3 contains 19 residues. V trimming: 5 bases; J trimming: 7 bases; junction bases outside the gene matches: 24.

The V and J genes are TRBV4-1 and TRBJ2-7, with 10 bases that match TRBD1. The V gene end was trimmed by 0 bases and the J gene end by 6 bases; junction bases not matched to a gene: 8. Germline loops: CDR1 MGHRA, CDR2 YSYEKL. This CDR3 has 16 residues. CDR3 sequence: CASSQDIPDRGVEQYF. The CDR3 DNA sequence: TGCGCCAGCAGCCAAGATATTCCGGACAGGGGGGTCGAGCAGTACTTC.

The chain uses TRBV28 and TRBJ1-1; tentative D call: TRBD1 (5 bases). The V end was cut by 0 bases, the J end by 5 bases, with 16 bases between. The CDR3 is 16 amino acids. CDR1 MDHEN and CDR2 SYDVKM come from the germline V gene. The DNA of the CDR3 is TGTGCCAGCAGTTTATGGGGTGCAGGGAGGGGAACTGAAGCTTTCTTT. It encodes CASSLWGAGRGTEAFF.

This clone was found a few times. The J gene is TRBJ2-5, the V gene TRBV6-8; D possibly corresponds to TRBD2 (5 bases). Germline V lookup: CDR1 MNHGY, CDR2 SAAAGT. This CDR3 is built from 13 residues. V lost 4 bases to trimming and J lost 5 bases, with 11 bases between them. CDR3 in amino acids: CASSFRVAETQYF. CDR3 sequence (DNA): TGTGCCAGCAGTTTTCGAGTAGCGGAGACCCAGTACTTC.

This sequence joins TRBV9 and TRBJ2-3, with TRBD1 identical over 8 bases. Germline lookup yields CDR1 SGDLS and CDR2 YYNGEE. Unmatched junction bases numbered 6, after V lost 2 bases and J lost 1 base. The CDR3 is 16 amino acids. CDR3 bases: TGTGCCAGCAGCGTCCGCCGGGGACAGGGCACAGATACGCAGTATTTT. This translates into CASSVRRGQGTDTQYF.

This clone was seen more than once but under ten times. CDR3 DNA: TGTGCCAGCATCAGATCCCCGGGACAGGCAAACACTGAAGCTTTCTTT. This codes for CASIRSPGQANTEAFF. V is TRBV11-3 and J is TRBJ1-1; 8 bases match TRBD1. Germline V CDR1 and CDR2: SGHNT, YENEEA. Trimming removed 7 bases from V and 2 bases from J; junction bases left unmatched: 12. The CDR3 consists of 16 residues.

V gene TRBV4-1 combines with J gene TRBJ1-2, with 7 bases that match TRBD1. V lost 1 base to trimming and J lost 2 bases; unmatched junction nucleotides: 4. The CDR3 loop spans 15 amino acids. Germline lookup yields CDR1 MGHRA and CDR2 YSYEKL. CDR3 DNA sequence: TGCGCCAGCAGCCAAGGCCAGGGGGAAAACTATGGCTACACCTTC. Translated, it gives CASSQGQGENYGYTF.

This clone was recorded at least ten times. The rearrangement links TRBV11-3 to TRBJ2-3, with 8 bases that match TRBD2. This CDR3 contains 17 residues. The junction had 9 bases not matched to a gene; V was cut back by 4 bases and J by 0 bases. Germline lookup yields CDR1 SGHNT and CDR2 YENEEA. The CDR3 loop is CASSYWTSSLSTDTQYF. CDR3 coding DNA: TGTGCCAGCAGCTACTGGACTAGCTCCCTTAGCACAGATACGCAGTATTTT.

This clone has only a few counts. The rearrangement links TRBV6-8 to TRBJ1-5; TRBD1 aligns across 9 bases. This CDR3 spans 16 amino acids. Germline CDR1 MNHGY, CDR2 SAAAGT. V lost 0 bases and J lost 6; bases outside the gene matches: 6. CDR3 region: CASSYSVNRGPQPQHF. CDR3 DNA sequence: TGTGCCAGCAGTTACTCGGTTAACAGGGGGCCTCAGCCCCAGCATTTT.

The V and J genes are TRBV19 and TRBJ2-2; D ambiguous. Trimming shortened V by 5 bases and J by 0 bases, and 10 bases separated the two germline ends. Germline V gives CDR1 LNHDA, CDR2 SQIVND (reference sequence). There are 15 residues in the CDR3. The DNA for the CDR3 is TGTGCCAGTAGTCCCGACATCCCGAACACCGGGGAGCTGTTTTTT. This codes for CASSPDIPNTGELFF.

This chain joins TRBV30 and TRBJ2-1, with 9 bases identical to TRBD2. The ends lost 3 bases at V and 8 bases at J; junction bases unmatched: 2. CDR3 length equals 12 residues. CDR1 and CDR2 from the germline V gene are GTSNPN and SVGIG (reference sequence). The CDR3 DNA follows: TGTGCCTGGAGCGGACTAGCGTATGAGCAGTTCTTC. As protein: CAWSGLAYEQFF.